This TCR beta chain was recovered during a study of shared T cell receptors in the human thymus. Between the trimmed V and J ends, which lost 1 base and 1 base, there was a span of 7 bases. The CDR3 is 15 amino acids. Germline assignment: CDR1 SGHDN and CDR2 FVKESK. Produced via immunoSEQ multiplex PCR; TCRdb's table is partial and in-frame only. The sample has roughly 700,000 clones, around 89% seen once. The data were also submitted as part of a second study, on human thymus T cells. From that paper: Resected material from corrective heart surgery provided the thymus tissue analysed. Thymic and blood repertoires appeared to carry a bias in their V and J gene usage.

This sequence originates from a boy under three years old with a congenital heart defect. The specimen was thymocytes. J is TRBJ1-4 and V is TRBV14, with unresolved D. The CDR3 bases are TGTGCCAGCAGCCAAGGCCGCAGAACTAATGAAAAACTGTTTTTT. Its translation: CASSQGRRTNEKLFF.